The present TCR beta chain was sequenced within a study of T cells in Graves' hyperthyroidism and ophthalmopathy. There were TCR beta CDR3 regions amplified from RNA transcripts. The HTBI primer set served for first-round RT-PCR of the TCR CDR3. TCRdb re-called the multiplex PCR reads through MiXCR, storing one row per CDR3 protein. The table records about 540,000 distinct CDR3 sequences, 35% to 55% of them present only once. Germline CDR1 SNHLY, CDR2 FYNNEI. CDR3 length equals 16 residues. Trimming removed 3 bases from V and 4 bases from J; junction bases left unmatched: 6. V usage is TRBV2 and J usage is TRBJ2-5, with 12 nucleotides matching TRBD2. The origin of this receptor is a woman aged 18-29 years with Graves' hyperthyroidism. The sequencing sample was made of peripheral blood or thyroid tissue (not recorded which). Here the CDR3 reads CASSDGLAGLIETQYF. The CDR3 nucleotides are TGTGCCAGCAGTGATGGACTAGCGGGGTTAATAGAGACCCAGTACTTC.